The rows below give T cell receptor beta chains drawn from one sample of a study. TCRdb used MiXCR to reprocess the RT-PCR reads, holding one entry per CDR3 protein. The table records hundreds of thousands of distinct CDR3 sequences, approximately 15% of them present only once. The sample taken for sequencing was memory CD4+ T cells from blood. These TCRs come from a female donor in good health, serving as a healthy control. Each CDR3 is given with its conserved first and last residue. Fields, in order: D gene, J gene, clone size, CDR3 length, V gene, CDR3 DNA, CDR3 protein. A D gene is named only where the DNA matches it firmly. The size of a clone is reported for some rows only, either as once, few or many, or as a class for expanded clones.

D: -
J: TRBJ2-7
size: -
length: 16
V: TRBV9
DNA: TGTGCCAGCAGCGTAGGGATGGAAGAAGCTTCCTACGAGCAGTACTTC
CDR3: CASSVGMEEASYEQYF

D: TRBD1
J: TRBJ2-5
size: many
length: 12
V: TRBV10-3
DNA: TGTGCCATCGGGACAGGGAAAGAGACCCAGTACTTC
CDR3: CAIGTGKETQYF

D: -
J: TRBJ2-3
size: many
length: 15
V: TRBV5-1
DNA: TGCGCCAGCAGCTTGTCAGGCACTTACACAGATACGCAGTATTTT
CDR3: CASSLSGTYTDTQYF

D: TRBD1
J: TRBJ2-3
size: few
length: 16
V: TRBV3-1
DNA: TGTGCCAGCAGCCAAGCCGGGACAGCCTACACAGATACGCAGTATTTT
CDR3: CASSQAGTAYTDTQYF

D: -
J: TRBJ1-2
size: many
length: 15
V: TRBV12-3/TRBV12-4
DNA: TGTGCCAGCAGCAGTAGGGGGGGCGAGAGCTATGGCTACACCTTC
CDR3: CASSSRGGESYGYTF

D: -
J: TRBJ2-7
size: many
length: 14
V: TRBV6-5
DNA: TGTGCCAAAAAAAAAACAGGGTCGGGCTACGAGCAGTACTTC
CDR3: CAKKKTGSGYEQYF

D: -
J: TRBJ2-7
size: few
length: 15
V: TRBV7-2
DNA: TGTGCCAGCAGCCGGAACTACGAAAGCACCTACGAGCAGTACTTC
CDR3: CASSRNYESTYEQYF

D: -
J: TRBJ1-1
size: many
length: 14
V: TRBV10-3
DNA: TGTGCCATCAGTGAGTCCGTCATGAACACTGAAGCTTTCTTT
CDR3: CAISESVMNTEAFF

D: -
J: TRBJ1-5
size: many
length: 14
V: TRBV6-1
DNA: TGTGCCAGCGCGATGGGTTATAGCAATCAGCCCCAGCATTTT
CDR3: CASAMGYSNQPQHF

D: -
J: TRBJ2-7
size: many
length: 14
V: TRBV9
DNA: TGTGCCAGCAGCCCCCAGGGGCTACCGTACGAGCAGTACTTC
CDR3: CASSPQGLPYEQYF

D: TRBD1
J: TRBJ2-7
size: -
length: 16
V: TRBV5-5
DNA: TGTGCCAGCAGCTTGCTGGGACAGGGTTCCTCCTACGAGCAGTACTTC
CDR3: CASSLLGQGSSYEQYF

D: TRBD2
J: TRBJ2-3
size: many
length: 16
V: TRBV5-1
DNA: TGCGCCAGCAGCTTGGGTATAGCGGGAGAGACAGATACGCAGTATTTT
CDR3: CASSLGIAGETDTQYF

D: TRBD2
J: TRBJ2-1
size: -
length: 15
V: TRBV3-1
DNA: TGTGCCAGCAGCCCCGGAGTAGCGGGGTACAATGAGCAGTTCTTC
CDR3: CASSPGVAGYNEQFF

D: TRBD2
J: TRBJ2-1
size: -
length: 14
V: TRBV6-2/TRBV6-3
DNA: TGTGCCAGTTTAGCTAGCGGGAGGGTCAATGAGCAGTTCTTC
CDR3: CASLASGRVNEQFF

D: TRBD1
J: TRBJ2-7
size: -
length: 14
V: TRBV7-2
DNA: TGTGCCAGCAGCCCAGACAGGGGGCGCCACGAGCAGTACTTC
CDR3: CASSPDRGRHEQYF

D: TRBD2
J: TRBJ2-5
size: few
length: 16
V: TRBV5-6
DNA: TGTGCCAGCAGCTTGACGGTGGGGGGGATAAGAGTGACCCAGTACTTC
CDR3: CASSLTVGGIRVTQYF

D: -
J: TRBJ2-7
size: -
length: 12
V: TRBV12-3/TRBV12-4
DNA: TGTGCCAGCAGTTCTACAGCTACCAGGGGGGACTTC
CDR3: CASSSTATRGDF

D: -
J: TRBJ1-6
size: many
length: 14
V: TRBV5-1
DNA: TGCGCCAGCAGCCTGGACAGTTATAATTCACCCCTCCACTTT
CDR3: CASSLDSYNSPLHF

D: TRBD1
J: TRBJ2-2
size: -
length: 14
V: TRBV10-3
DNA: TGTGCCTCCTGCGGGACAGGCGAAACCGGGGAGCTGTTTTTT
CDR3: CASCGTGETGELFF

D: TRBD1
J: TRBJ2-7
size: many
length: 13
V: TRBV20-1
DNA: TGCAGTGCAAAGACAGGGGGTACCTACGAGCAGTACTTC
CDR3: CSAKTGGTYEQYF

D: -
J: TRBJ1-1
size: few
length: 16
V: TRBV6-1
DNA: TGTGCCAGCAGCGACACCCGTGGGGGGGAGAACACTGAAGCTTTCTTT
CDR3: CASSDTRGGENTEAFF

D: TRBD2
J: TRBJ2-1
size: -
length: 15
V: TRBV24-1
DNA: TGTGCCACCAGTGATCGAGTAGCGGGAGGGAGGGAGCAGTTCTTC
CDR3: CATSDRVAGGREQFF

D: TRBD1
J: TRBJ1-2
size: -
length: 13
V: TRBV6-6
DNA: TGTGCCAGCACCGGACAGGGATACTATGGCTACACCTTC
CDR3: CASTGQGYYGYTF

D: -
J: TRBJ1-5
size: -
length: 16
V: TRBV7-2
DNA: TGTGCCAGCAGCCAAACGGGGGGTGCGGGTAATCAGCCCCAGCATTTT
CDR3: CASSQTGGAGNQPQHF

D: -
J: TRBJ1-2
size: few
length: 15
V: TRBV15
DNA: TGTGCCACCAGCAGGGACCTGACGGGGGAGCGGGGCTACACCTTC
CDR3: CATSRDLTGERGYTF

D: -
J: TRBJ2-7
size: many
length: 13
V: TRBV12-3/TRBV12-4
DNA: TGTGCCAGCAGTTTATTACAGGGCCACGAGCAGTACTTC
CDR3: CASSLLQGHEQYF

D: -
J: TRBJ2-2
size: few
length: 15
V: TRBV6-5
DNA: TGTGCCAGCAGTTACCGCCAGACTAGGCCCGGGGAGCTGTTTTTT
CDR3: CASSYRQTRPGELFF

D: -
J: TRBJ1-1
size: -
length: 14
V: TRBV5-4
DNA: TGTGCCAGCAGCTTGGGGGGGACTTGGGCTGAAGCTTTCTTT
CDR3: CASSLGGTWAEAFF